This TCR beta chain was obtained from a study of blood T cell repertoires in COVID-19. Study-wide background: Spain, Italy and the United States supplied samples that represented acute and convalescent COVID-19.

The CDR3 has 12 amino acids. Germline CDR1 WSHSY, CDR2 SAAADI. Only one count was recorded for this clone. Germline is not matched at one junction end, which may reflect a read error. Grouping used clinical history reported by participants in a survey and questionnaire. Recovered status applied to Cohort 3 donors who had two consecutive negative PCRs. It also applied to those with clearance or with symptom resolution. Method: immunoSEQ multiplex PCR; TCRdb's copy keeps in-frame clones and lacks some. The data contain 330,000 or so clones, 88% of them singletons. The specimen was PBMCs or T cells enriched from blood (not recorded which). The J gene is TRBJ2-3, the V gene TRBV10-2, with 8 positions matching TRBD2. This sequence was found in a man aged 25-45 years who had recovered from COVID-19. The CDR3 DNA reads TGCGCCAGCTCCCTGCCCCCGGGGGGGTTGTTGTTT. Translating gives CASSLPPGGLLF.